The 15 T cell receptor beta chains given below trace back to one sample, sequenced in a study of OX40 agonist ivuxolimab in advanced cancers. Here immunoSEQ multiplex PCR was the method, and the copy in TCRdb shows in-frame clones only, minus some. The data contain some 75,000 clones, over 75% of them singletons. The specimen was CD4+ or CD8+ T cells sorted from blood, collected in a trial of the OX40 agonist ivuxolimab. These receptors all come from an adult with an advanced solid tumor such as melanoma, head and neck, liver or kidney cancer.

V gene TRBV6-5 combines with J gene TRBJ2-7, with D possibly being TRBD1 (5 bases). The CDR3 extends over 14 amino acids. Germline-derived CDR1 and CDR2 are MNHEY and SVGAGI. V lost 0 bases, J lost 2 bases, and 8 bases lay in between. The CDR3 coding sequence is TGTGCCAGCAGTTACTCCCAGGGAACCTACGAGCAGTACTTC. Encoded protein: CASSYSQGTYEQYF.

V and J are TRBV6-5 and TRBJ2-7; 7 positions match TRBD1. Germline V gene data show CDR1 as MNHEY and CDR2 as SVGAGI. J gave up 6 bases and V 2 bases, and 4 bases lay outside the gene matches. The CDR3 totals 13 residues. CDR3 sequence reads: CASSYPGTAEQYF. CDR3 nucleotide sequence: TGTGCCAGCAGTTACCCCGGGACAGCCGAGCAGTACTTC.

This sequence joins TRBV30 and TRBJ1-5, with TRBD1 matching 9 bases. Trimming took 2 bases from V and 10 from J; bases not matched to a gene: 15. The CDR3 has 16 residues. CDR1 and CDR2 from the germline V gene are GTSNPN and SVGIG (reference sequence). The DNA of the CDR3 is TGTGCCTGGAGTAAAGCTGAGGCGGGACAGGGAGGCCCCCAGCATTTT. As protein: CAWSKAEAGQGGPQHF. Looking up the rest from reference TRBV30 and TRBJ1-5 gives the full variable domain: SQTIHQWPATLVQPVGSPLSLECTVEGTSNPNLYWYRQAAGRGLQLLFYSVGIGQISSEVPQNLSASRPQDRQFILSSKKLLLSDSGFYLCAWSKAEAGQGGPQHFGDGTRLSIL.

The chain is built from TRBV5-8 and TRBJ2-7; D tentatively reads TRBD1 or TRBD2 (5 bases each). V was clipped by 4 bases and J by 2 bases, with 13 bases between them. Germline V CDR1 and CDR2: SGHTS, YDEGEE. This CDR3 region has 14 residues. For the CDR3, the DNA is TGTGCCAGCAGCCGGGACCTCCCTCCCTACGAGCAGTACTTC. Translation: CASSRDLPPYEQYF.

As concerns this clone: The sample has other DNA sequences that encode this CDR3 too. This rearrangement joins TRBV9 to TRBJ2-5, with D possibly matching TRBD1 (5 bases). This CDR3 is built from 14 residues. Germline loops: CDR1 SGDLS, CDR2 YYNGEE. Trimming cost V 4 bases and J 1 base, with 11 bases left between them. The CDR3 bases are TGTGCCAGCAGCTCTCGACAGATCCAAGAGACCCAGTACTTC. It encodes CASSSRQIQETQYF.

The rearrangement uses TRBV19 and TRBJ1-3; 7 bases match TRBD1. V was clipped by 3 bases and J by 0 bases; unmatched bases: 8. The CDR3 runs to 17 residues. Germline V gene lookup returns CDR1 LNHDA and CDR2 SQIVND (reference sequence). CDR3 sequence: CASSIRLTGHSGNTIYF. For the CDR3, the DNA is TGTGCCAGTAGTATTCGGTTGACAGGGCACTCTGGAAACACCATATATTTT.

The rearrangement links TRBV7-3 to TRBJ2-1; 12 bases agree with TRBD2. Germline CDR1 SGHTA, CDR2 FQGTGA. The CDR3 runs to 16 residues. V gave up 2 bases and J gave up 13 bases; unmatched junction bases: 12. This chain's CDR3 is CASSLALAGGPDGQFF. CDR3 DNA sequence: TGTGCCAGCAGCTTAGCGCTAGCGGGAGGGCCGGACGGTCAGTTCTTC.

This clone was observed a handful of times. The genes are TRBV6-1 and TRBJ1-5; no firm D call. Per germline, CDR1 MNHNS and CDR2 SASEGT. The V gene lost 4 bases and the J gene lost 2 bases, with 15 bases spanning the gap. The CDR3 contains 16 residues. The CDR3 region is CASSVIGGRGNQPQHF. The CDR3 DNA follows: TGTGCCAGCAGTGTTATAGGTGGAAGGGGCAATCAGCCCCAGCATTTT.

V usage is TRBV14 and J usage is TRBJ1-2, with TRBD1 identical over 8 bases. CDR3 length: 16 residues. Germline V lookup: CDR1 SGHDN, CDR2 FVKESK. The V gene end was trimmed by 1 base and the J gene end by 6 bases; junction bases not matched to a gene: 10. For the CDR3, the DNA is TGTGCCAGCAGCCAAGGAAGGGGCCTGACAGGGGATGGCTACACCTTC. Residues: CASSQGRGLTGDGYTF.

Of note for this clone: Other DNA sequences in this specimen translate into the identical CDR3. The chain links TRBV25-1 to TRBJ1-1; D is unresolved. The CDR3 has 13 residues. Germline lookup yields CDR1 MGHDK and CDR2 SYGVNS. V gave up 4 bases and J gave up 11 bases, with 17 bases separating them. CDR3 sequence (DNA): TGTGCCAGCAGTGGTCCCGTGGGCGGGGAGGCTTTCTTT. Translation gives CASSGPVGGEAFF.

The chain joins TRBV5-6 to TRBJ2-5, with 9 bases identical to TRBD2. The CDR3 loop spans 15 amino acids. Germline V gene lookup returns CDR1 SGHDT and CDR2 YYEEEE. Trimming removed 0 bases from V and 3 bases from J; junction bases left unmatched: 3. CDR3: CASSLVAGGKETQYF. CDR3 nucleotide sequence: TGTGCCAGCAGCTTGGTGGCGGGGGGGAAAGAGACCCAGTACTTC.

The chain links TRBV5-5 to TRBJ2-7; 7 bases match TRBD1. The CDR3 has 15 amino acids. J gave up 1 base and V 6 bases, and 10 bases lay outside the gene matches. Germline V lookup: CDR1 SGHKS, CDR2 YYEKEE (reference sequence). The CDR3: CASTLGRDRSYEQYF. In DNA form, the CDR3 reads TGTGCCAGCACCCTAGGACGGGACAGATCCTACGAGCAGTACTTC.

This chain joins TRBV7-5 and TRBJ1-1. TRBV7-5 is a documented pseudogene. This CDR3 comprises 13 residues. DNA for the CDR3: TGTGCCAGCAGCTTAGGACGGAACACTGAAGCTTTCTTT. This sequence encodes CASSLGRNTEAFF.

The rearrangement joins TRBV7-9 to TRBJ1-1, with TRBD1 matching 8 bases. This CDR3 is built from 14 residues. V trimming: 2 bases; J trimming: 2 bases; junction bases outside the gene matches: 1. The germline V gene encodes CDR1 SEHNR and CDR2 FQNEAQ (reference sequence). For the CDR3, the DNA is TGTGCCAGCAGCTTATCAGGGGGCAACACTGAAGCTTTCTTT. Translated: CASSLSGGNTEAFF.

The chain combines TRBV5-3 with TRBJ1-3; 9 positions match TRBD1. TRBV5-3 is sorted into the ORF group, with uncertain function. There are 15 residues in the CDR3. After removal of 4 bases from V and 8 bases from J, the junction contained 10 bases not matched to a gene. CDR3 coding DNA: TGTGCCAGAAGCCGGGGACAGGGAGGGAACTACACCATATATTTT. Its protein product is CARSRGQGGNYTIYF.